A selection of T cell receptor beta chains follows, all from one sample in a study of blood T cell repertoires in COVID-19. The table came from immunoSEQ multiplex PCR; TCRdb's copy has only in-frame clones and leaves some out. The profile covers some 65,000 clones, with less than 95% appearing a single time and 0.4% to 0.55% taken by the ten largest. Source material: peripheral blood. All receptors come from a man aged 50 or older with COVID-19, enrolled during active disease. Each CDR3 is given with its conserved first and last residue. D genes are given only for firm matches. Where a row states a size, it is once, few, many or the class of an expanded clone; other rows omit it.

J,V,D,size,DNA,CDR3
TRBJ2-7,TRBV28,TRBD2,-,TGTGCCAGCACTAGCGGGCCGTACGAGCAGTACTTC,CASTSGPYEQYF
TRBJ1-1,TRBV5-6,-,-,TGTGCCAGCAGCTTGCGGTGGGCAGCACCCTTGAACACTGAAGCTTTCTTT,CASSLRWAAPLNTEAFF
TRBJ2-1,TRBV9,TRBD2,-,TGTGCCAGCAGCGTAGCTAGCGGGAGTTGGAATGAGCAGTTCTTC,CASSVASGSWNEQFF
TRBJ1-2,TRBV11-2,-,-,TGTGCCAGCAGCTTAACGGGGGGCAGGGGCTACACCTTC,CASSLTGGRGYTF
TRBJ2-3,TRBV10-3,TRBD2,once,TGTGCCATCAGTGACCTCGAGGCCCCTAGCGGCCTCACAGATACGCAGTATTTT,CAISDLEAPSGLTDTQYF
TRBJ1-2,TRBV16,TRBD1,-,TGTGCCAGCAGCCCGTCCCAGGGGGGCTATGGCTACACCTTC,CASSPSQGGYGYTF
TRBJ2-7,TRBV28,TRBD1,-,TGTGCCAGCTCCGGGACAGGGGCCCCCTACGAGCAGTACTTC,CASSGTGAPYEQYF
TRBJ2-1,TRBV7-2,TRBD2,-,TGTGCCAGCAGCTCGGAGGGACTAGCGGGAGATGTTGAGCAGTTCTTC,CASSSEGLAGDVEQFF
TRBJ2-1,TRBV10-3,TRBD2,-,TGTGCCATCAGTTCCCTAGCGGGAGAGCGTGAGCAGTTCTTC,CAISSLAGEREQFF
TRBJ1-1,TRBV29-1,-,-,TGCAGCGCCCGCACTCGGGGGAACACTGAAGCTTTCTTT,CSARTRGNTEAFF
TRBJ1-5,TRBV6-5,-,-,TGTGCCAGCAGGGAGGGGTCTAGCAATCAGCCCCAGCATTTT,CASREGSSNQPQHF
TRBJ1-1,TRBV5-4,-,-,TGTGCCAGCAGCGGCAGGGGTGGCACTGAAGCTTTCTTT,CASSGRGGTEAFF
TRBJ2-7,TRBV29-1,-,few,TGCAGCGCGGGCCAGGGGACCTACGAGCAGTACTTC,CSAGQGTYEQYF
TRBJ1-2,TRBV6-4,-,-,TGTGCCAGCAGTGTAAGCCCCGGAGTGGACTATGGCTACACCTTC,CASSVSPGVDYGYTF
TRBJ1-4,TRBV6-5,-,-,TGTGCCAGCAGGGGGGGACGTTTAGATGAAAAACTGTTTTTT,CASRGGRLDEKLFF
TRBJ2-1,TRBV3-1/TRBV3-2,TRBD2,-,TGTGCCAGCAGCCAAGGGATGGGACTAGCAGGGTTCTTC,CASSQGMGLAGFF
TRBJ2-5,TRBV18,-,-,TGTGCCAGCTCACCGTCAGGCCAAGAGACCCAGTACTTC,CASSPSGQETQYF
TRBJ2-1,TRBV7-9,TRBD2,-,TGTGCCAGCAGCTTACTCTCGGGAGGCCCCCACAATGAGCAGTTCTTC,CASSLLSGGPHNEQFF
TRBJ2-5,TRBV6-5,-,-,TGTGCCAGCAGCAGTGGCGGAAGAGGGGGAGAGACCCAGTACTTC,CASSSGGRGGETQYF
TRBJ1-1,TRBV12-3/TRBV12-4,-,-,TGTGCCAGCAGTTTCTACAACACTGAAGCTTTCTTT,CASSFYNTEAFF
TRBJ1-5,TRBV19,TRBD1,-,TGTGCCAGCTGGACAGGGATTGACAATCAGCCCCAGCATTTT,CASWTGIDNQPQHF
TRBJ2-3,TRBV7-9,TRBD2,-,TGTGCCAGCAGCTTAGCTGCGGGAGGGTTCACAGATACGCAGTATTTT,CASSLAAGGFTDTQYF
TRBJ2-5,TRBV5-1,TRBD1,-,TGCGCCAGCAGTCGGGACAGGGGGCAAGAGACCCAGTACTTC,CASSRDRGQETQYF
TRBJ1-4,TRBV11-2,TRBD1,-,TGTGCCAGCAGCTCTCTAGTGGACAGGGGGCAATTTTTT,CASSSLVDRGQFF
TRBJ2-1,TRBV29-1,TRBD2,-,TGCAGCTTAACGACTAGCGGGGGCCGCAATGAGCAGTTCTTC,CSLTTSGGRNEQFF
TRBJ2-3,TRBV2,TRBD2,few,TGTGCCAGCAGTGAAAGAGGACTAGCGGGGAGGGGGTCGTATTTT,CASSERGLAGRGSYF
TRBJ2-6,TRBV11-1,-,-,TGTGCCAGCAGCCGACTAGTATCTGGGGCCAACGTCCTGACTTTC,CASSRLVSGANVLTF
TRBJ2-3,TRBV6-5,-,-,TGTGCCAGCAGCTCACTCCGCCTGGATACGCAGTATTTT,CASSSLRLDTQYF
TRBJ1-1,TRBV4-1,TRBD1,-,TGCGCCAGCAGCACTCGATGGTCGGGACAGGGGGCTTTCTTT,CASSTRWSGQGAFF
TRBJ1-5,TRBV6-1,-,once,TGTGCCAGCAGTGAGGCTCAGCCCCAGCATTTT,CASSEAQPQHF
TRBJ2-5,TRBV4-2,-,-,TGTGCCAGCAGCCAAGAAGGCAGGGGAGAGACCCAGTACTTC,CASSQEGRGETQYF
TRBJ1-5,TRBV5-5,TRBD1,-,TGTGCCAGCAGCCCCTCGCCTGGACAGGGCCGCAATCAGCCCCAGCATTTT,CASSPSPGQGRNQPQHF
TRBJ2-7,TRBV5-1,TRBD1,-,TGCGCCAGCAGGGATTCTTTCGGACAGGGTTTCAACGAGCAGTACTTC,CASRDSFGQGFNEQYF
TRBJ2-7,TRBV30,-,once,TGTGCCTGGAGTGTACTAGCTTTCTACGAGCAGTACTTC,CAWSVLAFYEQYF
TRBJ2-5,TRBV18,-,-,TGTGCCACCCGCCTGGAACTCGGGGGGACCCAGTACTTC,CATRLELGGTQYF
TRBJ1-5,TRBV15,-,-,TGTGCCACCAGCAGAGATTTGCCCGGGATCCAGCCCCAGCATTTT,CATSRDLPGIQPQHF
TRBJ2-1,TRBV7-3,-,-,TGTGCCAGCAGCTTAAGGATCGATTTCAGCGCGCACAATGAGCAGTTCTTC,CASSLRIDFSAHNEQFF
TRBJ2-7,TRBV4-1,TRBD2,-,TGCGCCAGCAGCCAAGGGTGGGGTCAAGCGGGATTTAAGCATTGGGAGCAGTACTTC,CASSQGWGQAGFKHWEQYF
TRBJ1-2,TRBV14,-,-,TGTGCCAGCAGCCAAGATGCAGGGAACTATGGCTACACCTTC,CASSQDAGNYGYTF
TRBJ2-1,TRBV7-9,-,-,TGTGCCAGCAGCTTAGAACTAGCATACAATGAGCAGTTCTTC,CASSLELAYNEQFF
TRBJ1-1,TRBV30,-,-,TGTGCCTGGAACGCAGGCTTCTTGAACACTGAAGCTTTCTTT,CAWNAGFLNTEAFF
TRBJ2-5,TRBV5-1,-,-,TGCGCCAGCAGCCGGGACATCCAAGAGACCCAGTACTTC,CASSRDIQETQYF
TRBJ2-7,TRBV5-1,TRBD1,-,TGCGCCAGCAGCCTGAGGGGGCTAACCTACGAGCAGTACTTC,CASSLRGLTYEQYF
TRBJ2-7,TRBV18,TRBD1,-,TGTGCCAGCTCACTGACAAGGACAGGGAGTTCCTACGAGCAGTACTTC,CASSLTRTGSSYEQYF
TRBJ1-6,TRBV7-2,TRBD1,once,TGTGCCAGCAGCGCTCGACAGGGAAATAATTCACCCCTCCACTTT,CASSARQGNNSPLHF
TRBJ2-3,TRBV6-2/TRBV6-3,TRBD1,-,TGTGCCAGCAGCCCTGGACAGGGGGCGAGTACAGATACGCAGTATTTT,CASSPGQGASTDTQYF